A single sample gave rise to the 27 T cell receptor beta chains below, sequenced in a study of T-cell memory formation after mild COVID-19. TCRdb re-called the 5' RACE reads through MiXCR, storing one row per CDR3 protein. The repertoire consists of approximately 190,000 distinct CDR3 sequences, with approximately 16% occurring once and the leading ten covering 2.4%. Sequencing used PBMCs or a T cell subset sorted from them (not recorded which). The receptors derive from an adult woman who had mild COVID-19 (a few samples of this study predate the infection). Cell type and time point are not known.

The rearrangement links TRBV5-4 to TRBJ2-3, with TRBD2 matching 12 bases. The CDR3 is made up of 17 amino acids. V was pared by 3 bases and J by 0 bases, with 5 bases of the junction left unmatched. Germline V gene lookup returns CDR1 SGHNT and CDR2 YYREEE (reference sequence). In DNA, the CDR3 is TGTGCCAGCAGCTCCGGACTAGCGGGAACGAGCACAGATACGCAGTATTTT. It yields the protein CASSSGLAGTSTDTQYF.

The rearrangement links TRBV7-9 to TRBJ1-5; D gene ambiguous. The germline V and J ends were trimmed by 4 bases and 7 bases, with 8 bases remaining between them. Per the germline V gene, CDR1 is SEHNR and CDR2 is FQNEAQ (reference sequence). There are 12 residues in the CDR3. The CDR3 nucleotides read TGTGCCAGCAGCTCCCAGTGGCAGCCCCAGCATTTT. It yields the protein CASSSQWQPQHF.

This clonotype was observed a handful of times. The chain is built from TRBV7-2 and TRBJ2-1, with D possibly called TRBD1 or TRBD2 (6 bases each). The V and J ends lost 4 bases and 1 base respectively, with 20 bases between them. The germline V gene encodes CDR1 SGHTA and CDR2 FQGNSA. The CDR3 is made up of 18 amino acids. CDR3 DNA sequence: TGTGCCAGCAGCTCGCACGGGACAAGCGGGCCTTCCTACAATGAGCAGTTCTTC. Protein product: CASSSHGTSGPSYNEQFF.

The table lists this clonotype with many counts. The rearrangement uses TRBV28 and TRBJ1-2, with unresolved D. CDR1 and CDR2 (germline): MDHEN, SYDVKM. The CDR3 has 12 residues. V lost 6 bases and J lost 4, with 9 bases in between. In DNA, the CDR3 is TGTGCCAGCAGCGAGTTTGGCTATGGCTACACCTTC. Amino acid sequence: CASSEFGYGYTF.

This clonotype was recorded once. This chain joins TRBV20-1 and TRBJ1-2; perhaps TRBD1 as D (5 bases). V was cut by 4 bases and J by 2 bases, with 11 bases left in between. Germline V gives CDR1 DFQATT, CDR2 SNEGSKA (reference sequence). The CDR3 consists of 13 residues. CDR3 in amino acids: CSATPTANYGYTF. The CDR3 DNA follows: TGCAGTGCTACCCCGACAGCGAACTATGGCTACACCTTC.

This rearrangement joins TRBV20-1 to TRBJ2-2, with D possibly being TRBD1 or TRBD2 (5 bases each). The germline gives CDR1 DFQATT, CDR2 SNEGSKA (reference sequence). The V gene lost 6 bases and the J gene lost 2 bases, with 19 bases spanning the gap. The CDR3 consists of 16 residues. CDR3 sequence: CSALIKGTQNTGELFF. CDR3 DNA sequence: TGCAGTGCCCTCATCAAAGGGACCCAAAACACCGGGGAGCTGTTTTTT.

This clonotype was counted only a few times. This rearrangement joins TRBV13 to TRBJ2-2; no firm D call. The CDR3 extends over 15 amino acids. Trimming pared 2 bases from V and 7 bases from J, leaving 14 bases between. Germline CDR1 reads PRHDT; CDR2 reads FYEKMQ (reference sequence). Here the CDR3 reads CASSLSGLAGGELFF. CDR3 coding DNA: TGTGCCAGCAGCTTATCAGGATTGGCAGGCGGGGAGCTGTTTTTT.

This clonotype has only a few counts. This chain connects TRBV24-1 to TRBJ2-2; 8 nucleotides match TRBD1. This CDR3 has 16 residues. V was clipped by 2 bases and J by 3 bases; unmatched bases: 4. CDR1 is KGHDR, CDR2 SFDVKD, per germline. The CDR3 region has the DNA TGTGCCACCAGTGATTATGAGACAGGGGACACCGGGGAGCTGTTTTTT. Translation: CATSDYETGDTGELFF.

The chain combines TRBV18 with TRBJ2-5; the match to TRBD2 covers 13 bases. The germline CDR1 and CDR2 sequences are KGHSH and LQKENI. The CDR3 length is 16 residues. The V and J ends lost 3 bases and 5 bases, in that order; junction bases with no gene match: 6. CDR3 sequence reads: CASSPRTSGGRETQYF. The CDR3 region has the DNA TGTGCCAGCTCACCCAGGACTAGCGGGGGACGGGAGACCCAGTACTTC.

The chain joins TRBV12-3 or TRBV12-4 to TRBJ1-6, with D unresolved. The CDR3 sequence is 13 residues long. The V end was cut by 1 base, the J end by 10 bases, with 8 bases between. The CDR3 nucleotides read TGTGCCAGCAGTTTAGAGGAGTTCTCACCCCTCCACTTT. Its protein is CASSLEEFSPLHF.

With respect to this clonotype: This sequence may be a read error, since a much larger clone differs from it by one base. This sequence joins TRBV7-2 and TRBJ1-6; D uncertain. The CDR3 is made up of 15 amino acids. The V gene's germline CDR1 is SGHTA and CDR2 FQGNSA. The CDR3 loop reads CATSLVKANNSPLHF. As DNA, the CDR3 is TGTGCCACCAGCTTAGTAAAGGCGAATAATTCACCCCTCCACTTT.

There are a few counts of this clonotype. As DNA, the CDR3 is TGTGCCAGCAGCTTCAATGGCCCGGGACAGGGCGGCTACGAGCAGTACTTC. This sequence encodes CASSFNGPGQGGYEQYF. V gene TRBV6-2 or TRBV6-3 combines with J gene TRBJ2-7, with 9 bases identical to TRBD1. This CDR3 is 17 amino acids long. V lost 6 bases to trimming and J lost 3 bases; unmatched junction nucleotides: 15. Germline CDR1 MNHEY, CDR2 SVGEGT.

This chain joins TRBV5-1 and TRBJ1-1; no clear D gene. Trimming took off 6 bases at V and 1 base at J, with 19 bases between the two ends. The germline V gene encodes CDR1 SGHRS and CDR2 YFSETQ. The length of the CDR3 is 16 residues. DNA for the CDR3: TGCGCCAGCACCAAAGCGGGAGGCAGTCGGAACACTGAAGCTTTCTTT. Translated, it gives CASTKAGGSRNTEAFF. The entire variable domain, with the rest obtained from reference TRBV5-1 and TRBJ1-1, is as follows: KAGVTQTPRYLIKTRGQQVTLSCSPISGHRSVSWYQQTPGQGLQFLFEYFSETQRNKGNFPGRFSGRQFSNSRSEMNVSTLELGDSALYLCASTKAGGSRNTEAFFGQGTRLTVV.

The J gene is TRBJ1-2, the V gene TRBV12-3 or TRBV12-4, with 10 bases identical to TRBD1. CDR3 length: 16 residues. The J segment lost 3 bases and the V segment lost 6 bases, leaving 10 bases of the junction unmatched. CDR3 sequence: CASRMTGGGRDYGYTF. The CDR3 DNA follows: TGTGCCAGCAGGATGACAGGGGGCGGGAGAGACTATGGCTACACCTTC.

The rearrangement joins TRBV9 to TRBJ2-3; D not resolved. Looked up from germline, CDR1 is SGDLS and CDR2 is YYNGEE. The CDR3 runs to 12 residues. Trimming shortened V by 3 bases and J by 4 bases, and 6 bases separated the two germline ends. CDR3 in amino acids: CASSAVADTQYF. DNA of the CDR3: TGTGCCAGCAGCGCCGTGGCAGATACGCAGTATTTT.

The rearrangement uses TRBV29-1 and TRBJ2-4, with D possibly TRBD1 on 5 matching bases. The CDR3 loop spans 15 amino acids. CDR1 and CDR2 from the germline V gene are SQVTM and ANQGSEA. V lost 4 bases to trimming and J lost 0 bases, with 13 bases between them. CDR3 DNA sequence: TGCAGCGTTGTGGGGCTCCCACTAGCCAAAAACATTCAGTACTTC. It translates to CSVVGLPLAKNIQYF.

The chain carries TRBV11-2 and TRBJ2-5; D gene unclear. CDR3 length: 16 amino acids. Trimming removed 3 bases from V and 4 bases from J, with 18 bases in between. Germline V gene sequence: CDR1 SGHAT, CDR2 FQNNGV. The CDR3 nucleotides are TGTGCCAGCAGCTTCTTATTTGTCTCGGGCGCAGAGACCCAGTACTTC. The encoded protein is CASSFLFVSGAETQYF.

This clonotype showed up just a few times. The CDR3 here is CSAPPRSGRGYNEQFF. CDR3 DNA: TGCAGTGCTCCCCCGAGGAGCGGGAGGGGGTACAATGAGCAGTTCTTC. This rearrangement joins TRBV20-1 to TRBJ2-1; TRBD2 matches at 10 bases. J lost 4 bases, V lost 5 bases, and 11 bases had no gene match. Per germline, CDR1 DFQATT and CDR2 SNEGSKA (reference sequence). The CDR3 is 16 amino acids.

For the CDR3, the DNA is TGCGCCAGCAGCTTAATCAGGGGAGGTAACAATGAGCAGTTCTTC. Its translation: CASSLIRGGNNEQFF. The chain employs TRBV5-1 and TRBJ2-1; D possibly matches TRBD1 or TRBD2 (6 bases each). Germline-derived CDR1 and CDR2 are SGHRS and YFSETQ. This CDR3 is 15 amino acids long. Trimming cost V 2 bases and J 5 bases, with 14 bases left between them.

The chain is built from TRBV6-1 and TRBJ2-7, with 10 positions matching TRBD1. CDR3 length equals 14 residues. V lost 7 bases, J lost 4 bases, and 7 bases stayed unmatched. Germline V gives CDR1 MNHNS, CDR2 SASEGT. This chain's CDR3 is CASKRDRGRYEQYF. DNA of the CDR3: TGTGCCAGCAAACGGGACAGGGGTCGTTACGAGCAGTACTTC.

This clonotype was seen only a few times. This chain connects TRBV5-5 to TRBJ1-2; perhaps TRBD1 as D (5 bases). Between the trimmed V and J ends, which lost 2 bases and 7 bases, there was a span of 18 bases. This CDR3 comprises 15 residues. Germline V gene data show CDR1 as SGHKS and CDR2 as YYEKEE (reference sequence). The DNA for the CDR3 is TGTGCCAGCAGCTTCGCTTGGGGCCAGGGCTCTGGCTACACCTTC. Protein sequence: CASSFAWGQGSGYTF.

The J gene is TRBJ2-3, the V gene TRBV6-1, with TRBD2 as a possible D gene (6 bases). The CDR3 runs 15 residues. V was trimmed by 4 bases and J by 0 bases, leaving 11 bases between them. Germline CDR1 is MNHNS and CDR2 is SASEGT. CDR3 in DNA: TGTGCCAGCAGTGTAGGGGACTTCAGCACAGATACGCAGTATTTT. Encoded protein: CASSVGDFSTDTQYF.

This clonotype was seen only a few times. The rearrangement joins TRBV6-6 to TRBJ2-3; D remains unclear. CDR1 is MNHNY, CDR2 SVGAGI, per germline (reference sequence). V was cut by 5 bases and J by 0 bases, with 18 bases left in between. There are 17 residues in the CDR3. The CDR3 is CASSTGRGSSSTDTQYF. Here the CDR3 DNA reads TGTGCCAGCAGTACCGGCAGAGGATCTTCTAGCACAGATACGCAGTATTTT.

The chain employs TRBV19 and TRBJ1-1; TRBD1 matches 7 bases. The ends lost 9 bases at V and 3 bases at J; junction bases unmatched: 7. Per germline, CDR1 LNHDA and CDR2 SQIVND (reference sequence). This CDR3 is built from 13 residues. CDR3 residues: CASRDSLHTEAFF. CDR3 nucleotides: TGTGCCAGCCGGGACAGCCTCCACACTGAAGCTTTCTTT.

This clonotype was counted at least ten times. The chain uses TRBV11-3 and TRBJ1-1; TRBD1 might be the D (5 bases). The CDR3 length is 15 residues. Germline loops: CDR1 SGHNT, CDR2 YENEEA. V lost 5 bases and J lost 4, with 17 bases in between. As DNA, the CDR3 is TGTGCCAGCAGCCTTACCGGGGCCTGGGGCACTGAAGCTTTCTTT. This codes for CASSLTGAWGTEAFF. Complete variable domain (other parts from reference TRBV11-3 and TRBJ1-1): EAGVVQSPRYKIIEKKQPVAFWCNPISGHNTLYWYLQNLGQGPELLIRYENEEAVDDSQLPKDRFSAERLKGVDSTLKIQPAELGDSAVYLCASSLTGAWGTEAFFGQGTRLTVV.

This clonotype showed up just a few times. This sequence joins TRBV4-3 and TRBJ2-5; D is undetermined. CDR1 is LGHNA, CDR2 YSLEER, per germline. Trimming removed 4 bases from V and 5 bases from J, with 11 bases in between. The CDR3 is made up of 13 amino acids. This CDR3 reads CASSPFSGETQYF. In nucleotides, the CDR3 is TGCGCCAGCAGCCCGTTTTCCGGCGAGACCCAGTACTTC.

This clonotype was seen more than once but under ten times. This chain uses TRBV12-3 or TRBV12-4 with TRBJ2-7; 8 bases map to TRBD1. There are 15 residues in the CDR3. J was trimmed by 4 bases and V by 5 bases; bases with no gene match: 10. As DNA, the CDR3 is TGTGCCAGCAGTAATTACAGGGGGATTATTTACGAGCAGTACTTC. This codes for CASSNYRGIIYEQYF.